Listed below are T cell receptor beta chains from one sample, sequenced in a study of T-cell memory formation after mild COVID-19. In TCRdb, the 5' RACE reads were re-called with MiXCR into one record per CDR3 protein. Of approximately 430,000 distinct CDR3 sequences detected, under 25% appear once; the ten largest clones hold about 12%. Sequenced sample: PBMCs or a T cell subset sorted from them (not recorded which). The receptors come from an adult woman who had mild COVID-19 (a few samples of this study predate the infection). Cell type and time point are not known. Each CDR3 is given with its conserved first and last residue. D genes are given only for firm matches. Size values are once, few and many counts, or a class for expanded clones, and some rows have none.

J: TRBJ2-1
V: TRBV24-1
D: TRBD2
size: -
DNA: TGTGCCACCCGTGTCGCGGGAGGGATCCGTAATGAGCAGTTCTTC
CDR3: CATRVAGGIRNEQFF

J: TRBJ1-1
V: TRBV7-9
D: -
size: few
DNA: TGTGCCAGCGGCCTCGGGCCTGAAGCTTTCTTT
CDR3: CASGLGPEAFF

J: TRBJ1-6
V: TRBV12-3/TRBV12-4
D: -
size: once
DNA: TGTGCCAGCAGTTTGTGGGAGACTAATTCACCCCTCCACTTT
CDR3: CASSLWETNSPLHF

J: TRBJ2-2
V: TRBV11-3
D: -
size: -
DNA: TGTGCCAGCAGCCCACTCAGACTGCTCACCGGGGAGCTGTTTTTT
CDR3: CASSPLRLLTGELFF

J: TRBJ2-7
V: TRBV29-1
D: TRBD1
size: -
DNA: TGCAGCGTTGAAGGACAGGGACCCTACGAGCAGTACTTC
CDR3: CSVEGQGPYEQYF

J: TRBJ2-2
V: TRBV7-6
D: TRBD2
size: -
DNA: TGTGCCAGCACCCTAAGCGGGGTGACCGGGGAGCTGTTTTTT
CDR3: CASTLSGVTGELFF

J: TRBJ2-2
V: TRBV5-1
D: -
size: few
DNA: TGCGCCAGCAACAATGAGGCGCCTCGGCGTAGCGGGGAGCTGTTTTTT
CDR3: CASNNEAPRRSGELFF

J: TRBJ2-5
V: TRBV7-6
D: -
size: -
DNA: TGTGCCAGCAGCTTAGAAGTAGAGGGGCAAGAGACCCAGTACTTC
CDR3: CASSLEVEGQETQYF

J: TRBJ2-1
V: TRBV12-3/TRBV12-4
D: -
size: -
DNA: TGTGCCAGCAGTCCCCTCCGAAATGAGCAGTTCTTC
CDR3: CASSPLRNEQFF

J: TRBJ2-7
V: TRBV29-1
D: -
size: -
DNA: TGCAGCGCGGGGAGCTCCTACGAGCAGTACTTC
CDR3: CSAGSSYEQYF

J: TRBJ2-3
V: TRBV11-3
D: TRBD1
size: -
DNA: TGTGCCAGCAGAAACCGACAGGGGGGGAGCACAGATACGCAGTATTTT
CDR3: CASRNRQGGSTDTQYF

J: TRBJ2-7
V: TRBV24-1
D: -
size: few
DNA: TGTGCCACCAGTGATTTGAGGGGGGGCGAGCAGTACTTC
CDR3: CATSDLRGGEQYF

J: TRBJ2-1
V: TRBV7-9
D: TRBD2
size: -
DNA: TGTGCCAGCAGCCCAGGAGCCGGGAGGGGCAATGAGCAGTTCTTC
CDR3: CASSPGAGRGNEQFF

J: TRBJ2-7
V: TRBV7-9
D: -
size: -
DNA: TGTGCCAGCGCACCATGGGGGGTCGACGAGCAGTACTTC
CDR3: CASAPWGVDEQYF

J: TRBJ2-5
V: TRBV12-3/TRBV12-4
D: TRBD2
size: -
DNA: TGTGCCAGCAGTTTAAAGCGGGGGTGGGATGAGACCCAGTACTTC
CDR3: CASSLKRGWDETQYF

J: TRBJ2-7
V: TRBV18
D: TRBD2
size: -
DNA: TGTGCCAGCTCACCAGGGACTAGCGGGAGCCAGCAGTACTTC
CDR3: CASSPGTSGSQQYF

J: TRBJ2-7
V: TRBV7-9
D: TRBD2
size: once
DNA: TGTGCCAGCAGCGCCGGCCGGCTAGCGGGGTGGGAGGGGGACGAGCAGTACTTC
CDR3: CASSAGRLAGWEGDEQYF

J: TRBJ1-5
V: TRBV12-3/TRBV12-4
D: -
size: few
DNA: TGTGCCAGCAGTTTAGTGCCCCAGATCAATCAGCCCCAGCATTTT
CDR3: CASSLVPQINQPQHF

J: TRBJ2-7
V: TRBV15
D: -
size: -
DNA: TGTGCCACCAGCAGAGATAGGGACTCCTACGAGCAGTACTTC
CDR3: CATSRDRDSYEQYF

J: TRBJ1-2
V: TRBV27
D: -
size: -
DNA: TGTGCCAGCAGTTATAACTCTAACTATGGCTACACCTTC
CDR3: CASSYNSNYGYTF

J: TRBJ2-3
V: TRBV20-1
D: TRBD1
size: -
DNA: TGCAGTGCAAAGGACAGGGGGTCCACAGATACGCAGTATTTT
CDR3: CSAKDRGSTDTQYF

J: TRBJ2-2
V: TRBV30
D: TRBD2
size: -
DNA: TGTGCCTGGCAAAAAGGTAGCGGGGCTGCGAACACCGGGGAGCTGTTTTTT
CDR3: CAWQKGSGAANTGELFF

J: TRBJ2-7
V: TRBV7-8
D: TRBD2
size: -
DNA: TGTGCCAGCAGCTTAGCCCTAGCGGCCTCCAGCGAGCAGTACTTC
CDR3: CASSLALAASSEQYF

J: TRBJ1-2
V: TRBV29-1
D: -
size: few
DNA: TGCAGCGTTGATGTTCCGGGATCGTACTATGGCTACACCTTC
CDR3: CSVDVPGSYYGYTF

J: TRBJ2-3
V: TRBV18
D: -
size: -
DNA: TGTGCCAGCTCACCAGCGGGGCCCACAGATACGCAGTATTTT
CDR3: CASSPAGPTDTQYF

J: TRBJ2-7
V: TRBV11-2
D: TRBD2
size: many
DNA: TGTGCCAGCAGCTTAGCTTCTAGCGGGGGGATCTACGAGCAGTACTTC
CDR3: CASSLASSGGIYEQYF

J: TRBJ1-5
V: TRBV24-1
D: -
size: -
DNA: TGTGCCACCAGTGAGGCCGGCAGGGTAGACAATCAGCCCCAGCATTTT
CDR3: CATSEAGRVDNQPQHF

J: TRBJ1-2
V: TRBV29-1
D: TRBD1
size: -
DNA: TGCAGCGCTACTAGGGACAGGGGGCCGGATGGCTACACCTTC
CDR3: CSATRDRGPDGYTF

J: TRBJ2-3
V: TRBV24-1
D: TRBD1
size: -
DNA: TGTGCCACCAGGTCCTCGGACAGGGGTGGAGATACGCAGTATTTT
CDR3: CATRSSDRGGDTQYF

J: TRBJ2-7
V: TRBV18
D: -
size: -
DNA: TGTGCCAGCTCACCTGTCGGGATCTACGAGCAGTACTTC
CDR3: CASSPVGIYEQYF

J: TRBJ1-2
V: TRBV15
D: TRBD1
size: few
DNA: TGTGCCACCAGCAGAGATCTGACAGGGAGCGATGGCTACACCTTC
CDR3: CATSRDLTGSDGYTF

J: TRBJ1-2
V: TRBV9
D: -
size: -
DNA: TGTGCCAGCAGCGTAAATGGGGAGACATTTGGCTACACCTTC
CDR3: CASSVNGETFGYTF

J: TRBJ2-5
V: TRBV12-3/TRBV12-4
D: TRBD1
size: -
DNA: TGTGCCAGCAGTTTAGCTACAGGGGAAGAGACCCAGTACTTC
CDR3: CASSLATGEETQYF

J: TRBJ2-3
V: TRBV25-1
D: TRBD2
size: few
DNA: TGTGCCAGCAGTGACCCGCGGGAGGCTAGCACAGATACGCAGTATTTT
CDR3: CASSDPREASTDTQYF

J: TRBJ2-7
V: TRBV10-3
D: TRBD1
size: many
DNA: TGTGCCGTTAGGGGACAGGGCTACGAGCAGTACTTC
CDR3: CAVRGQGYEQYF

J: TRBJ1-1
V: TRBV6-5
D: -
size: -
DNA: TGTGCCAGCAGTCCCTCCACAGACGGAAATAACACTGAAGCTTTCTTT
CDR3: CASSPSTDGNNTEAFF

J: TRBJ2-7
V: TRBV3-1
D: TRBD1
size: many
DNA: TGTGCCAGCAGCTTCGACGACAGGGGCGAGCAGTACTTC
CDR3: CASSFDDRGEQYF

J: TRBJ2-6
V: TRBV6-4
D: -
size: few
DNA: TGTGCCAGCAGTGACACCCAGACCTCTGGGGCCAACGTCCTGACTTTC
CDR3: CASSDTQTSGANVLTF

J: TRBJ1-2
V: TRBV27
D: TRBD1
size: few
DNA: TGTGCCAGCAGTGACAGGGGGCATGGCTACACCTTC
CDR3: CASSDRGHGYTF

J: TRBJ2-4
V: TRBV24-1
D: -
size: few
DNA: TGTGCCACCAGTGATACGAACAGGGCAAACATTCAGTACTTC
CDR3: CATSDTNRANIQYF

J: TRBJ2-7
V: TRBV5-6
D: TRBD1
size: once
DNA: TGTGCCAGCAACGGGGACAGGGGGTTCTACGAGCAGTACTTC
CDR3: CASNGDRGFYEQYF

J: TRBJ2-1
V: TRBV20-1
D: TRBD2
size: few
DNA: TGCAGTGCTAGAGATTCTAGCGGGATGCGGGGTTTCTTC
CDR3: CSARDSSGMRGFF

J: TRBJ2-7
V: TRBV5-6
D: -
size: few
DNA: TGTGCCAGCAGCCAGGGGAATAACTACGAGCAGTACTTC
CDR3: CASSQGNNYEQYF

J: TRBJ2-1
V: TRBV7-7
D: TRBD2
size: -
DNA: TGTGCCAGCAGCTTGGTGCGGGGGGGCATGGATGAGCAGTTCTTC
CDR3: CASSLVRGGMDEQFF

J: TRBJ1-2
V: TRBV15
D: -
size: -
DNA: TGTGCCACCAGCCCGACGCGGGACAATAATGTATATGGCTACACCTTC
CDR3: CATSPTRDNNVYGYTF

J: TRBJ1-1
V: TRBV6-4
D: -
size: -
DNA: TGTGCCAGCAGCGTAGGGGAGGGCACTGAAGCTTTCTTT
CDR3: CASSVGEGTEAFF

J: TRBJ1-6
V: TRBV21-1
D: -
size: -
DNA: TGTGCCAGCAGCAGACCGGACAGGGGCACCTATAATTCACCCCTCCACTTT
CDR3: CASSRPDRGTYNSPLHF